These 25 T cell receptor beta chains were all obtained from the same sample, sequenced in a study of shared clonotypes between healthy human individuals. The method was immunoSEQ multiplex PCR; TCRdb's version includes in-frame clones alone and lacks a portion of them. The data show over 100,000 clones, under 70% seen once. Sequencing was done on a sample of memory CD8+ T cells sorted from blood. The subset denotes: CD45RO+ cells pooled with CCR7-negative TemRA cells. The receptor source for this set is a woman aged 25 to 45 in good health.

The V call is TRBV7-9, the J call TRBJ2-1; D not certain. The CDR3 is 14 residues long. Germline V CDR1 and CDR2: SEHNR, FQNEAQ (reference sequence). The ends were cut back, 1 base at V and 8 bases at J, with 12 bases in the middle. DNA for the CDR3: TGTGCCAGCAGCTTAGGTCTAGATGGGGATGAGCAGTTCTTC. Amino acids: CASSLGLDGDEQFF.

The V call is TRBV2, the J call TRBJ2-3, with a tentative D call TRBD2 (6 bases). Germline V CDR1 and CDR2: SNHLY, FYNNEI. The V and J ends lost 6 bases and 2 bases respectively, with 15 bases between them. The CDR3 has 15 amino acids. The DNA for the CDR3 is TGTGCCAGCAGATACCGAGCGGGTTACACAGATACGCAGTATTTT. Protein sequence: CASRYRAGYTDTQYF.

J is TRBJ1-1 and V is TRBV4-2; TRBD1 might be the D (5 bases). The CDR3 has 13 amino acids. Trimming shortened V by 2 bases and J by 7 bases, and 11 bases separated the two germline ends. CDR1 is LGHNA, CDR2 YNFKEQ, per germline. For the CDR3, the DNA is TGTGCCAGCAGCCAAAGGGGAGGGGATGAAGCTTTCTTT. Translated, it gives CASSQRGGDEAFF.

Many counts were recorded for this clone. This chain connects TRBV25-1 to TRBJ2-3; 7 bases are shared with TRBD1. The J segment lost 5 bases and the V segment lost 4 bases, leaving 6 bases of the junction unmatched. The V gene's germline CDR1 is MGHDK and CDR2 SYGVNS. The CDR3 contains 14 residues. CDR3 loop: CASSAPRQGDTQYF. The DNA of the CDR3 is TGTGCCAGCAGTGCACCTAGACAGGGAGATACGCAGTATTTT.

This chain connects TRBV19 to TRBJ2-1; D could derive from TRBD1 or TRBD2 (6 bases each). This CDR3 region has 13 residues. Germline loops: CDR1 LNHDA, CDR2 SQIVND (reference sequence). V was cut by 1 base and J by 9 bases, with 10 bases left in between. The CDR3 sequence is CASSIGWGAEQFF. CDR3 bases: TGTGCCAGTAGTATAGGTTGGGGGGCTGAGCAGTTCTTC.

The gene calls are TRBV19 and TRBJ2-7; 8 bases fit TRBD1. The CDR3 runs 15 residues. V dropped 3 bases and J dropped 5; count of bases not matched to a gene: 9. Germline values: CDR1 LNHDA, CDR2 SQIVND (reference sequence). The CDR3 sequence is CASSIFGQGVNEQYF. DNA of the CDR3: TGTGCCAGTAGTATCTTTGGACAGGGCGTCAACGAGCAGTACTTC.

This clone was seen only a few times. The chain couples TRBV11-3 to TRBJ2-5, with D unclear. The J call may be wrong; the DNA end is better matched by TRBJ2-7. This CDR3 has 14 amino acids. Germline V gene sequence: CDR1 SGHNT, CDR2 YENEEA. In DNA, the CDR3 is TGTGCCAGCAGCTTAGGGAATTACACCTACGAGCAGTACTTC. Its translation is CASSLGNYTYEQYF.

This clone was picked up a small number of times. The rearrangement joins TRBV5-1 to TRBJ2-2; 7 bases agree with TRBD1. J gave up 0 bases and V 0 bases, and 5 bases lay outside the gene matches. The CDR3 runs to 17 residues. The germline V gene has CDR1 SGHRS and CDR2 YFSETQ. The CDR3 nucleotides are TGCGCCAGCAGCTTGGCTTGGGGACAGTCGAACACCGGGGAGCTGTTTTTT. Amino acids: CASSLAWGQSNTGELFF.

The rearrangement uses TRBV2 and TRBJ2-6, with D tentatively TRBD2 (5 bases). Per the germline V gene, CDR1 is SNHLY and CDR2 is FYNNEI. The CDR3 is 17 residues long. The V end was cut by 7 bases, the J end by 4 bases, with 20 bases between. CDR3 nucleotide sequence: TGTGCCAGCATGTTCTCTTGGAGGAGAGCCGGGGCCAACGTCCTGACTTTC. This codes for CASMFSWRRAGANVLTF.

The gene calls are TRBV4-1 and TRBJ2-2; 8 bases align to TRBD2. J was trimmed by 1 base and V by 5 bases; bases with no gene match: 6. Germline lookup yields CDR1 MGHRA and CDR2 YSYEKL. This CDR3 has 16 residues. Here the CDR3 reads CASSFRAGGNTGELFF. The CDR3 DNA is TGCGCCAGCAGCTTCCGGGCGGGAGGGAACACCGGGGAGCTGTTTTTT.

This rearrangement joins TRBV29-1 to TRBJ2-2; a weak D match, TRBD2 (6 bases). The CDR3 covers 13 residues. CDR1 is SQVTM and CDR2 is ANQGSEA in the germline V gene. V was trimmed by 4 bases and J by 4 bases, leaving 10 bases between them. For the CDR3, the DNA is TGCAGCGTTGTCCCAGCGGGCACCGGGGAGCTGTTTTTT. Translated: CSVVPAGTGELFF.

Remarks on this clone: Other DNA sequences within the sample encode an identical CDR3. V gene TRBV6-4 combines with J gene TRBJ2-3, with unresolved D. The germline V gene has CDR1 MRHNA and CDR2 SNTAGT. There are 14 residues in the CDR3. V lost 2 bases to trimming and J lost 1 base, with 7 bases between them. The CDR3 protein is CASSDGLGTDTQYF. CDR3 DNA: TGTGCCAGCAGTGACGGTCTGGGCACAGATACGCAGTATTTT.

J is TRBJ1-4 and V is TRBV9, with a possible D match to TRBD1 (5 bases). The CDR3 loop spans 13 amino acids. V was trimmed by 3 bases and J by 8 bases, leaving 11 bases between them. Looked up from germline, CDR1 is SGDLS and CDR2 is YYNGEE. CDR3 DNA: TGTGCCAGCAGCGGAGGGGAAGGGGAAAAACTGTTTTTT. Translation gives CASSGGEGEKLFF.

The chain employs TRBV5-1 and TRBJ1-1; no clear D gene. V lost 4 bases and J lost 0, with 13 bases in between. This CDR3 spans 15 amino acids. Germline V gene lookup returns CDR1 SGHRS and CDR2 YFSETQ. The CDR3: CASSPKEGLNTEAFF. The CDR3, as DNA: TGCGCCAGCAGCCCCAAGGAAGGATTGAACACTGAAGCTTTCTTT. Full variable domain (outside the CDR3, taken from reference TRBV5-1 and TRBJ1-1): KAGVTQTPRYLIKTRGQQVTLSCSPISGHRSVSWYQQTPGQGLQFLFEYFSETQRNKGNFPGRFSGRQFSNSRSEMNVSTLELGDSALYLCASSPKEGLNTEAFFGQGTRLTVV.

The rearrangement joins TRBV7-9 to TRBJ2-1; 10 bases fit TRBD2. This CDR3 is built from 18 residues. V shed 5 bases and J 0 bases; nucleotides not matched to a gene: 10. The germline V gene has CDR1 SEHNR and CDR2 FQNEAQ (reference sequence). The DNA for the CDR3 is TGTGCCAGCAGCCCACTAGCGGGATTCGGGTACTCCTACAATGAGCAGTTCTTC. Translated, it gives CASSPLAGFGYSYNEQFF. Full variable domain (outside the CDR3, taken from reference TRBV7-9 and TRBJ2-1): DTGVSQNPRHKITKRGQNVTFRCDPISEHNRLYWYRQTLGQGPEFLTYFQNEAQLEKSRLLSDRFSAERPKGSFSTLEIQRTEQGDSAMYLCASSPLAGFGYSYNEQFFGPGTRLTVL.

The rearrangement uses TRBV5-1 and TRBJ2-5; possibly TRBD1 for D (5 bases). There are 15 residues in the CDR3. Germline-derived CDR1 and CDR2 are SGHRS and YFSETQ. With 4 bases removed from V and 4 bases from J, the gap between germline ends came to 17 bases. DNA of the CDR3: TGCGCCAGCAGCACTGGGGCAGGGCGGAGAGAGACCCAGTACTTC. Its protein product is CASSTGAGRRETQYF.

V usage is TRBV5-1 and J usage is TRBJ1-1, with TRBD1 matching 9 bases. J gave up 4 bases and V 5 bases, and 6 bases lay outside the gene matches. Germline V gene sequence: CDR1 SGHRS, CDR2 YFSETQ. This CDR3 has 14 amino acids. CDR3 sequence (DNA): TGCGCCAGCAGACAGGGGGCTGAGGGCACTGAAGCTTTCTTT. Translation gives CASRQGAEGTEAFF.

This clone came up a few times. The chain has TRBV6-1 and TRBJ2-2; 9 nucleotides line up with TRBD2. The V and J ends lost 5 bases and 7 bases, in that order; junction bases with no gene match: 8. The CDR3 has 15 amino acids. Germline-derived CDR1 and CDR2 are MNHNS and SASEGT. DNA for the CDR3: TGTGCCAGCAGTATGACTAGCGGTATCCTCGGGGAGCTGTTTTTT. This codes for CASSMTSGILGELFF.

The V call is TRBV4-1, the J call TRBJ2-7; unclear D gene. Trimming left V 0 bases short and J 3 bases short, with 9 bases between. CDR1 is MGHRA and CDR2 is YSYEKL in the germline V gene. CDR3 length equals 14 residues. The CDR3, as DNA: TGCGCCAGCAGCCAAGACTTAACCTACTACGAGCAGTACTTC. Translation: CASSQDLTYYEQYF.

J is TRBJ1-2 and V is TRBV30, with D possibly being TRBD1 (5 bases). Germline V gene sequence: CDR1 GTSNPN, CDR2 SVGIG (reference sequence). The ends were cut back, 4 bases at V and 1 base at J, with 10 bases in the middle. The CDR3 spans 13 residues. This chain's CDR3 is CAWKRGGNYGYTF. The CDR3 DNA follows: TGTGCCTGGAAGCGGGGGGGTAACTATGGCTACACCTTC.

V and J are TRBV5-4 and TRBJ2-7, with TRBD2 matching 10 bases. After removal of 0 bases from V and 2 bases from J, the junction contained 2 bases not matched to a gene. CDR1 SGHNT and CDR2 YYREEE come from the germline V gene (reference sequence). The CDR3 length is 15 residues. CDR3 residues: CASSLGLAGPYEQYF. The CDR3 DNA reads TGTGCCAGCAGCTTGGGACTAGCGGGCCCCTACGAGCAGTACTTC.

This chain uses TRBV7-8 with TRBJ2-1, with D unresolved. The germline CDR1 and CDR2 sequences are SGHVS and FQNEAQ. This CDR3 comprises 13 residues. The V and J ends lost 8 bases and 9 bases respectively, with 17 bases between them. The CDR3 nucleotides are TGTGCCAGCGTCGGAACGGCCCGAGTTGAGCAGTTCTTC. Protein product: CASVGTARVEQFF.

This rearrangement joins TRBV7-2 to TRBJ1-5, with D unresolved. V was trimmed by 5 bases and J by 2 bases, leaving 10 bases between them. In germline, CDR1 is SGHTA, CDR2 FQGNSA. This CDR3 is built from 14 residues. The CDR3 spells CASSQEGGNQPQHF. DNA for the CDR3: TGTGCCAGCAGCCAAGAGGGAGGCAATCAGCCCCAGCATTTT.

The gene calls are TRBV27 and TRBJ2-7, with TRBD2 as a possible D gene (5 bases). The CDR3 has 14 residues. V was clipped by 8 bases and J by 3 bases, with 17 bases between them. From germline, CDR1 is MNHEY and CDR2 SMNVEV (reference sequence). CDR3 bases: TGTGCCAGCGGCATGAGGCGGGCGTTCTACGAGCAGTACTTC. Encoded protein: CASGMRRAFYEQYF.

This clone was detected only a few times. The V call is TRBV27, the J call TRBJ1-2, with TRBD1 identical over 11 bases. V gave up 5 bases and J gave up 6 bases; unmatched junction bases: 2. The CDR3 loop spans 13 amino acids. Germline loops: CDR1 MNHEY, CDR2 SMNVEV (reference sequence). The CDR3 reads CASSGQGADGYTF. The CDR3 nucleotides are TGTGCCAGCAGTGGACAGGGGGCCGATGGCTACACCTTC.